This entry describes one T cell receptor (beta chain). The target of this receptor is not known. The input lacks base qualities; no much larger clone sits a single base away. The CDR3 holds 16 amino acids from the cysteine to the phenylalanine. The retained sequence is limited to the CDR3, 48 bases, with the frame set at the first base. This sample was taken from a study of T cell responses to AZD1222 COVID-19 vaccine (dated by TCRdb to the early 2020s). With respect to the entire study: AZD1222 recipients with second doses at about 4 weeks or about 12 weeks were pooled, because spike-specific TCR depth and breadth did not differ between schedules. A total of 230 to 250 trial participants underwent TCR sequencing, of whom 207 received two doses of AZD1222 and approximately 25 received two doses of the MenACWY control vaccine. Trial participants were enrolled by age into subgroups of 18-55, 56-69 and 70-plus years, and roughly 150, 30 and 60 TCR-sequenced participants, respectively, were included in these subgroups. Overall study results and their limits: Most participants were white British and females outnumbered males, and the authors suggested that clonal diversity may have been underestimated. CD4 TCRs associated with the vaccine covered the entire spike protein, and the dominant responses were in regions 160-218 and 743-854. Because no samples from the day 14 peak response were available, repertoires could be characterized only after the peak T cell response. The 56-69-year group was small, and its depth increase did not reach significance, likely because of low power. Spike-specific TCR breadth and depth rose significantly after two AZD1222 doses compared with day 0 and with MenACWY recipients. Reportedly, almost half of the unique spike-specific TCRs recognized epitopes lying outside the regions that are mutated in the B.1.351 and B.1.1.7 variants. Conclusions about previously exposed vaccinees were limited because only a handful of AZD1222 recipients were SARS-CoV-2 seropositive at baseline.

The CDR3 regions of human TCRbeta chains were analyzed by immunosequencing. From the authors' description of their analysis: TCRs in the repertoires were matched against a reference library of SARS-CoV-2-specific TCRs that had been generated with the MIRA antigen-specificity platform. Breadth was defined as the fraction of unique TCRs that were SARS-CoV-2-associated. Depth was defined as the fraction of total T cells that were SARS-CoV-2-associated. Each spike-specific TCR was assigned to its reactive spike region and to a CD4 or CD8 class using the MIRA data. Log10-transformed breadth and depth values were compared by one-way ANOVA with Sidak's multiple comparisons tests. Entries here come from immuneACCESS through TCRdb and include only in-frame sequences with V and J called. Some clones fail to appear in such tables; in the studies checked, an unresolved V gene covers under half of the shortfall, and the cause of the remainder is unknown. V and J calls and clone size come straight from that table; D and trimming were deduced from the DNA. The table for this sample lists roughly 120,000 clones; 90% to 95% of them were counted only once. The ten largest make up about 2.7% of the sample.

The time point label, as the study defines it: baseline before first vaccination. Vaccinee samples were obtained from the UK trials COV001 and COV002, which included a single-blind randomized controlled phase 2/3 trial of AZD1222 (ChAdOx1 nCoV-19) in healthy adults. Trial participant PBMC samples were collected at day 0 and day 28 after the second dose for TCRbeta chain sequencing. The sequenced sample was peripheral blood, obtained on day 0 of AZD1222 vaccination. This sequence originates from an adult in good health. The V and J genes are TRBV21-1 and TRBJ2-7; whether TRBD1, the table's D call, matches the DNA was not checked. TRBV21-1 is noted as a pseudogene. The DNA reads as follows: TGTGCCAGCAGCAAACCGATCAGGACAGTTGCCTACGAGCAGTACTTC. Its protein reads: CASSKPIRTVAYEQYF.